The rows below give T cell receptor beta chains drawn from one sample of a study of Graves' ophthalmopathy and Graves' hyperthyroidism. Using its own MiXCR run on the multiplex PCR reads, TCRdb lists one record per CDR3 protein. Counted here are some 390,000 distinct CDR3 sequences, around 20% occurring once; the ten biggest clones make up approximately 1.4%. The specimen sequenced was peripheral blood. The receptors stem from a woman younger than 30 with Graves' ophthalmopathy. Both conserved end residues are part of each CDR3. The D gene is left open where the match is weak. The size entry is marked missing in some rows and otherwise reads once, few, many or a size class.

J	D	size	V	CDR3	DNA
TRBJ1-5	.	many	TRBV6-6	CASQRGGASNQPQHF	TGTGCCAGCCAAAGGGGGGGGGCGAGCAATCAGCCCCAGCATTTT
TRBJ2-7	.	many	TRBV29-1	CSVAHSAYEQYF	TGCAGCGTTGCGCACAGCGCCTACGAGCAGTACTTC
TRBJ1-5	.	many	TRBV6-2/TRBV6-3	CASSLGPHSNQPQHF	TGTGCCAGCAGTTTGGGCCCCCATAGCAATCAGCCACAGCATTTT
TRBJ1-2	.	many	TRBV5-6	CASSLGQDYGYTF	TGTGCCAGCAGCTTGGGGCAGGACTATGGCTACACCTTC
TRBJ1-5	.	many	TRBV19	CAIGTYNSNQPQHF	TGTGCCATCGGGACCTACAATAGCAATCAGCCCCAGCATTTT
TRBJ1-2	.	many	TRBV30	CASLPQGHVGGYTF	TGTGCCTCGCTACCCCAGGGCCACGTGGGGGGCTACACCTTC
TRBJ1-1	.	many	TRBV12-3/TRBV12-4	CASNLATGTNTEAFF	TGTGCCAGCAATCTCGCCACAGGGACGAACACTGAAGCTTTCTTT
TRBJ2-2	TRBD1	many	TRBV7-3	CASSFLGQGTGELFF	TGTGCCAGCAGCTTCTTGGGACAGGGGACCGGGGAGCTGTTTTTT
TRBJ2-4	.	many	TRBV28	CASSLYGREPLAKNIQYF	TGTGCCAGCAGTTTATACGGCAGGGAACCTCTAGCCAAAAACATTCAGTACTTC
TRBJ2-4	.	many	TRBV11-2	CASGEMDRGGIQYF	TGTGCCAGCGGGGAGATGGACAGAGGGGGCATTCAGTACTTC
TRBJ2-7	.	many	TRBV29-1	CSATGSSYEQYF	TGCAGCGCCACGGGGAGCTCCTACGAGCAGTACTTC
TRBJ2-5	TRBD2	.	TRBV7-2	CASRAGGGLETQYF	TGTGCCAGCAGAGCGGGAGGGGGGCTGGAGACCCAGTACTTC
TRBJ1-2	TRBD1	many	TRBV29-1	CSVGQGQGAGGYTF	TGCAGCGTTGGACAGGGACAGGGGGCAGGTGGCTACACCTTC
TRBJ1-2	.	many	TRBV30	CAWQKANYGYTF	TGTGCCTGGCAAAAAGCTAACTATGGCTACACCTTC
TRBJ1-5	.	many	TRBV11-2	CASSLEGRYQPQHF	TGTGCCAGCAGCTTAGAGGGGCGATATCAGCCCCAGCATTTT
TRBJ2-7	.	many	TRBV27	CASSLGTPSYEQYF	TGTGCCAGCAGTTTAGGGACACCCTCCTACGAGCAGTACTTC
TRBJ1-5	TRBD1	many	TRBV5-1	CASSLFARGNGRIGVPPQPQHF	TGCGCCAGCAGCTTGTTCGCCAGGGGGAACGGCCGTATAGGAGTACCCCCCCAGCCCCAGCATTTT
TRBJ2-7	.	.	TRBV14	CASSQGRDYEQYF	TGTGCCAGCAGCCAAGGCCGGGACTACGAGCAGTACTTC
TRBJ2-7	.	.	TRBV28	CRSASRYEQYF	TGTAGGAGCGCGAGTAGGTACGAGCAGTACTTC
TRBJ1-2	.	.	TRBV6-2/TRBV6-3	CASRPTGYYGYTF	TGTGCCAGCAGGCCGACAGGATACTATGGCTACACCTTC
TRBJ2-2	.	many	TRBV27	CATATKDGNTGELFF	TGTGCCACCGCTACGAAGGACGGGAACACCGGGGAGCTGTTTTTT
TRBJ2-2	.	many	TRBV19	CASSTDLANTGELFF	TGTGCCAGTAGTACAGACCTCGCGAACACCGGGGAGCTGTTTTTT
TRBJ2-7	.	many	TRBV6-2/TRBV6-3	CASSFFIADRRYEQYF	TGTGCCAGCAGTTTCTTTATTGCGGACAGACGCTACGAGCAGTACTTC
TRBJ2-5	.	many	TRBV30	CAWSVGSFQETQYF	TGTGCCTGGAGTGTAGGGTCATTCCAAGAGACCCAGTACTTC
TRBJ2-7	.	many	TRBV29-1	CSVGERLYEQYF	TGCAGCGTAGGAGAAAGACTCTACGAGCAGTACTTC
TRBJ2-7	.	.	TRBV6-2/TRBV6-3	CASSYQGRGEQYF	TGTGCCAGCAGTTACCAGGGGAGGGGCGAGCAGTACTTC
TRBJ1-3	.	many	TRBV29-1	CSVGGNGNTIYF	TGCAGCGTTGGGGGGAATGGAAACACCATATATTTT
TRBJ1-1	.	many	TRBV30	CAWTWKRWDTEAFF	TGTGCCTGGACCTGGAAAAGGTGGGACACTGAAGCTTTCTTT
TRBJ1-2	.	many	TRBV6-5	CASSSPPITGGNYGYTF	TGTGCCAGCAGTTCACCCCCTATAACCGGGGGCAACTATGGCTACACCTTC